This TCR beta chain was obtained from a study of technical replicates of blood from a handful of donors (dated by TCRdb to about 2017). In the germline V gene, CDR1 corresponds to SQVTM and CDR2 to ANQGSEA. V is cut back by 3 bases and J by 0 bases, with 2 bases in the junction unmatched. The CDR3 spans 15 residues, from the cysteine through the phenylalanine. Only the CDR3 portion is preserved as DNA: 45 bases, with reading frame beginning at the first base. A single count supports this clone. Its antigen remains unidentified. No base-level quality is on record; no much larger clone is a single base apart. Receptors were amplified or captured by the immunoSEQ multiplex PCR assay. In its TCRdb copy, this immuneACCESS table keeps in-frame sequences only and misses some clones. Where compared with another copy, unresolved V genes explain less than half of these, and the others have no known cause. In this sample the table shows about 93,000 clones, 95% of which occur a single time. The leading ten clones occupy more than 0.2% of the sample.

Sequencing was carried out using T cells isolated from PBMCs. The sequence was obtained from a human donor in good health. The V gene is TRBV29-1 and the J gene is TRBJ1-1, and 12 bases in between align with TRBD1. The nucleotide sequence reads TGCAGCGTTGAGGGGACAGGGGGCCTGAACACTGAAGCTTTCTTT. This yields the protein CSVEGTGGLNTEAFF.